Below are 23 T cell receptor beta chains sequenced from a single sample in a study of blood T cell repertoires in COVID-19 (dated by TCRdb to 2018 to 2021). Library generation was performed with the immunoSEQ multiplex PCR assay. The table comes from immuneACCESS by way of TCRdb, which keeps in-frame sequences with V and J called. Part of the clones is missing from these tables; in studies checked, under half for an unresolved V gene and the rest for unknown reasons. Within this sample are 100,000 to 150,000 clones, with around nine tenths of them counted one time only. The ten largest clones add up to about an eighth of the sample. Sample: peripheral blood. These receptors were taken from a woman aged 70-85 years with COVID-19, enrolled during active disease.

The rearrangement joins TRBV2 to TRBJ1-3; TRBD1 aligns across 10 bases. The ends lost 6 bases at V and 3 bases at J; junction bases unmatched: 5. The germline CDR1 and CDR2 sequences are SNHLY and FYNNEI. The CDR3 is 15 amino acids. The CDR3 nucleotides are TGTGCCAGCAGGTCGACAGGGGGCGGTGGAAACACCATATATTTT. Its protein is CASRSTGGGGNTIYF.

This chain links TRBV5-4 with TRBJ2-6; D is perhaps TRBD1 (5 bases). In germline, CDR1 is SGHNT, CDR2 YYREEE (reference sequence). V was clipped by 4 bases and J by 1 base, with 9 bases between them. CDR3 length: 15 residues. The chain's CDR3 is CASSVDSSGANVLTF. In nucleotides, the CDR3 is TGTGCCAGCAGCGTCGACAGTTCTGGGGCCAACGTCCTGACTTTC.

The chain combines TRBV4-1 with TRBJ1-4, with no clear D. Germline V CDR1 and CDR2: MGHRA, YSYEKL. Trimming removed 6 bases at V and 0 bases at J, with 11 bases between. This CDR3 has 15 residues. The CDR3 coding sequence is TGCGCCAGCAGACCCGAGGGTGCAACTAATGAAAAACTGTTTTTT. This sequence encodes CASRPEGATNEKLFF.

The chain employs TRBV11-2 and TRBJ2-7, with D possibly matching TRBD2 (6 bases). Germline CDR1 SGHAT, CDR2 FQNNGV. This CDR3 spans 14 amino acids. V lost 7 bases and J 1 base, leaving 14 bases between the germline ends. CDR3 DNA: TGTGCCAGCACCCCACTCGGGGGTTCCTACGAGCAGTACTTC. It codes for CASTPLGGSYEQYF.

The CDR3 here is CASQGTYGYTF. CDR3 coding DNA: TGTGCCAGCCAGGGGACCTATGGCTACACCTTC. The chain combines TRBV6-5 with TRBJ1-2; perhaps TRBD1 as D (6 bases). This CDR3 contains 11 residues. With 8 bases removed from V and 4 bases from J, the gap between germline ends came to 8 bases. Germline V gene data show CDR1 as MNHEY and CDR2 as SVGAGI.

The genes are TRBV5-6 and TRBJ2-7, with D perhaps TRBD1 (6 bases). The V gene's germline CDR1 is SGHDT and CDR2 YYEEEE. The CDR3 length is 12 residues. Deletions cut 0 bases from V and 10 bases from J, with 11 bases between. The CDR3 sequence: CASSLDLTGQYF. CDR3 sequence (DNA): TGTGCCAGCAGCTTGGACCTGACAGGCCAGTACTTC.

This clone was seen just once. This chain connects TRBV11-2 to TRBJ1-6, with D maybe TRBD1 (6 bases). Between the trimmed V and J ends, which lost 0 bases and 8 bases, there was a span of 11 bases. The CDR3 spans 15 residues. CDR1 SGHAT and CDR2 FQNNGV come from the germline V gene. The CDR3, as DNA: TGTGCCAGCAGCTTAGATCCAGGGGTTTATTCACCCCTCCACTTT. Translating gives CASSLDPGVYSPLHF.

CDR3 protein: CASTPAGQLNTEAFF. Written as DNA, the CDR3 is TGTGCCAGCACCCCCGCGGGGCAGTTGAACACTGAAGCTTTCTTT. The chain is built from TRBV11-2 and TRBJ1-1; D is possibly TRBD1 (5 bases). Between the trimmed V and J ends, which lost 7 bases and 0 bases, there was a span of 15 bases. The length of the CDR3 is 15 residues. CDR1 SGHAT and CDR2 FQNNGV come from the germline V gene.

This chain links TRBV9 with TRBJ2-2; D possibly corresponds to TRBD1 (6 bases). CDR3 length: 17 residues. Trimming left V 4 bases short and J 2 bases short, with 18 bases between. CDR1 and CDR2 from the germline V gene are SGDLS and YYNGEE. The CDR3 nucleotides read TGTGCCAGCAGCCTTGGAGACTTGACAGGAAACACCGGGGAGCTGTTTTTT. It yields the protein CASSLGDLTGNTGELFF.

The V gene is TRBV19, the J gene TRBJ1-6, with D possibly being TRBD1 (6 bases). CDR3 length: 14 residues. The ends were cut back, 5 bases at V and 9 bases at J, with 14 bases in the middle. Germline V CDR1 and CDR2: LNHDA, SQIVND (reference sequence). CDR3 region: CASSASRGGSPLHF. CDR3 sequence (DNA): TGTGCCAGTAGTGCCTCCAGGGGTGGTTCACCCCTCCACTTT. The whole variable domain, filled in from reference TRBV19 and TRBJ1-6, reads DGGITQSPKYLFRKEGQNVTLSCEQNLNHDAMYWYRQDPGQGLRLIYYSQIVNDFQKGDIAEGYSVSREKKESFPLTVTSAQKNPTAFYLCASSASRGGSPLHFGNGTRLTVT.

Written as DNA, the CDR3 is TGTGCCAGCAGCTTAGATCCCCCCCGAGTATCACCCCTCCACTTT. Residues: CASSLDPPRVSPLHF. The V gene is TRBV7-9, the J gene TRBJ1-6; D is undetermined. Between the trimmed V and J ends, which lost 1 base and 10 bases, there was a span of 14 bases. Germline loops: CDR1 SEHNR, CDR2 FQNEAQ (reference sequence). The CDR3 consists of 15 residues. The variable domain in full, completed from reference TRBV7-9 and TRBJ1-6, reads DTGVSQNPRHKITKRGQNVTFRCDPISEHNRLYWYRQTLGQGPEFLTYFQNEAQLEKSRLLSDRFSAERPKGSFSTLEIQRTEQGDSAMYLCASSLDPPRVSPLHFGNGTRLTVT.

The chain is built from TRBV15 and TRBJ1-5; 7 bases are shared with TRBD1. The CDR3 contains 15 residues. V was clipped by 6 bases and J by 9 bases; unmatched bases: 14. Looked up from germline, CDR1 is LNHNV and CDR2 is YYDKDF (reference sequence). The CDR3 DNA reads TGTGCCACCAGGCCACCGGGACAGCGAGATGGGCCCCAGCATTTT. Amino acid sequence: CATRPPGQRDGPQHF.

This CDR3 is CASSALRGGQGEQFF. The CDR3 DNA is TGTGCCAGCAGCGCCCTGAGGGGGGGGCAGGGTGAGCAGTTCTTC. The rearrangement joins TRBV7-9 to TRBJ2-1, with a possible D match to TRBD2 (7 bases). The CDR3 runs 15 residues. The V end was cut by 5 bases, the J end by 9 bases, with 20 bases between. The germline V gene encodes CDR1 SEHNR and CDR2 FQNEAQ (reference sequence).

The chain is built from TRBV2 and TRBJ2-7, with D perhaps matching TRBD1 (5 bases). The CDR3 is 14 residues long. Germline CDR1 SNHLY, CDR2 FYNNEI. V lost 6 bases to trimming and J lost 2 bases, with 14 bases between them. The CDR3 DNA is TGTGCCAGCAGCAACTCAGGGATACCCTACGAGCAGTACTTC. Translation: CASSNSGIPYEQYF.

CDR3 DNA sequence: TGTGCCACGTCCGAGCAGACGGGGGGGTTGGATGAGCAGTTCTTC. The encoded protein is CATSEQTGGLDEQFF. This chain uses TRBV15 with TRBJ2-1; 8 nucleotides match TRBD2. This CDR3 region has 15 residues. Trimming cost V 9 bases and J 8 bases; bases outside gene matches: 15. CDR1 is LNHNV, CDR2 YYDKDF, per germline (reference sequence). The whole variable domain, remainder taken from reference TRBV15 and TRBJ2-1, is DAMVIQNPRYQVTQFGKPVTLSCSQTLNHNVMYWYQQKSSQAPKLLFHYYDKDFNNEADTPDNFQSRRPNTSFCFLDIRSPGLGDTAMYLCATSEQTGGLDEQFFGPGTRLTVL.

The CDR3 DNA is TGTGCCAGCAGTATGGCTAGCGGGGGGTACGAGCAGTACTTC. It codes for CASSMASGGYEQYF. V and J are TRBV6-5 and TRBJ2-7; 11 bases map to TRBD2. The CDR3 consists of 14 residues. Germline-derived CDR1 and CDR2 are MNHEY and SVGAGI. Trimming cost V 5 bases and J 4 bases; bases outside gene matches: 4.

The chain couples TRBV18 to TRBJ1-2, with D unclear. Germline V CDR1 and CDR2: KGHSH, LQKENI. The CDR3 consists of 13 residues. V was trimmed by 5 bases and J by 4 bases, leaving 11 bases between them. The CDR3: CASSTSPPYGYTF. As DNA, the CDR3 is TGTGCCAGCTCAACTTCGCCCCCCTATGGCTACACCTTC.

The rearrangement links TRBV7-2 to TRBJ2-7, with TRBD1 as a possible D gene (5 bases). The CDR3 is 12 residues long. Germline values: CDR1 SGHTA, CDR2 FQGNSA. The V end lost 5 bases, the J end lost 1 base, and 6 bases lay between the germline ends. The CDR3: CASSGASYEQYF. DNA for the CDR3: TGTGCCAGCAGCGGGGCTTCCTACGAGCAGTACTTC. Variable domain in full (rest from reference TRBV7-2 and TRBJ2-7): GAGVSQSPSNKVTEKGKDVELRCDPISGHTALYWYRQSLGQGLEFLIYFQGNSAPDKSGLPSDRFSAERTGGSVSTLTIQRTQQEDSAVYLCASSGASYEQYFGPGTRLTVT.

The chain employs TRBV28 and TRBJ1-2; 8 bases fit TRBD1. CDR3 length: 16 residues. Germline V gene data show CDR1 as MDHEN and CDR2 as SYDVKM. Trimming cost V 3 bases and J 5 bases; bases outside gene matches: 11. The CDR3 bases are TGTGCCAGCAGTTTGTCCCCCAATAGACAGGGGTATGGCTACACCTTC. Amino acids: CASSLSPNRQGYGYTF.

The chain employs TRBV18 and TRBJ2-5, with D possibly TRBD1 on 5 matching bases. The V end was cut by 2 bases, the J end by 2 bases, with 9 bases between. The CDR3 length is 14 residues. Germline CDR1 KGHSH, CDR2 LQKENI. The CDR3 is CASSPATGQETQYF. CDR3 sequence (DNA): TGTGCCAGCTCACCAGCAACAGGACAAGAGACCCAGTACTTC.

The chain links TRBV5-1 to TRBJ2-5, with 9 nucleotides matching TRBD2. This CDR3 comprises 16 residues. The germline CDR1 and CDR2 sequences are SGHRS and YFSETQ. Trimming at V came to 0 bases and at J to 5 bases, leaving 8 bases not matched to a gene. For the CDR3, the DNA is TGCGCCAGCAGCTTGGCTTCTAGCGGGGAATGGGAGACCCAGTACTTC. Its protein product is CASSLASSGEWETQYF.

The chain carries TRBV19 and TRBJ2-2; TRBD1 agrees at 9 bases. V lost 6 bases to trimming and J lost 6 bases; unmatched junction nucleotides: 8. The germline CDR1 and CDR2 sequences are LNHDA and SQIVND (reference sequence). This CDR3 has 15 residues. Here the CDR3 DNA reads TGTGCCAGTAGGCCCAGGACAGGGGTAGCCGGGGAGCTGTTTTTT. As protein: CASRPRTGVAGELFF.

This sequence joins TRBV5-1 and TRBJ2-3, with 9 positions matching TRBD2. From germline, CDR1 is SGHRS and CDR2 YFSETQ. The CDR3 covers 16 residues. V was clipped by 0 bases and J by 5 bases; unmatched bases: 7. The CDR3 DNA reads TGCGCCAGCAGCTTGGAGGGTAGCGGGGGAAAAGATACGCAGTATTTT. Residues: CASSLEGSGGKDTQYF.